This T cell receptor beta chain was recorded in a study of cytomegalovirus exposure and HLA in healthy donors. Study-wide points: Analysis performed later found over 15,000 TCR beta sequences associated with HLA alleles at 0.05 false discovery rate. In a later analysis, HLA-C alleles had the fewest associated TCRs, DRB1 alleles the most.

About this clone itself: Its antigen remains unidentified.

PCR involved 60 Vbeta and 13 Jbeta primers. Clones were read by immunoSEQ multiplex PCR, and TCRdb kept only the in-frame ones, dropping some. The data show about 130,000 clones, 74% seen once. The germline gives CDR1 SGHDN, CDR2 FVKESK. This CDR3 region has 15 residues. Trimming removed 1 base at V and 7 bases at J, with 11 bases between. The source of this sequence is a woman aged 45-65 years in good health and CMV-seropositive. The genes are TRBV14 and TRBJ1-6, with D tentatively TRBD1 (6 bases). Specimen: PBMCs. In nucleotides, the CDR3 is TGTGCCAGCAGCCAAGGTGGGGGCGGAAATTCACCCCTCCACTTT. Translation gives CASSQGGGGNSPLHF.